Following are 31 T cell receptor beta chains from one sample sequenced in a study of T-cell memory formation after mild COVID-19. MiXCR, run by TCRdb on the 5' RACE reads, gives a single entry per CDR3 protein. This sample has fewer than 250,000 distinct CDR3 sequences, with about 18% found just once. The sequenced sample consisted of PBMCs or a T cell subset sorted from them (not recorded which). These receptor sequences come from an adult woman who had mild COVID-19 (a few samples of this study predate the infection). Cell type and time point are not known.

The V gene is TRBV4-1, the J gene TRBJ1-1; no definite D call. Trimming took 0 bases from V and 7 from J, leaving 6 bases between them. The CDR3 covers 12 residues. Germline CDR1 reads MGHRA; CDR2 reads YSYEKL. For the CDR3, the DNA is TGCGCCAGCAGCCAAGAGGTGGGTGAAGCTTTCTTT. Its translation: CASSQEVGEAFF.

The rearrangement joins TRBV6-6 to TRBJ2-2, with TRBD1 matching 8 bases. The germline V gene encodes CDR1 MNHNY and CDR2 SVGAGI (reference sequence). The CDR3 runs to 14 residues. The J segment lost 4 bases and the V segment lost 8 bases, leaving 6 bases of the junction unmatched. CDR3 protein: CASQDRVGTGELFF. CDR3 DNA sequence: TGTGCCAGCCAGGACAGGGTTGGCACCGGGGAGCTGTTTTTT.

This clonotype was counted ten times or more. The chain recombines TRBV6-5 with TRBJ2-5, with 10 bases fitting TRBD1. Germline assignment: CDR1 MNHEY and CDR2 SVGAGI. V was pared by 10 bases and J by 4 bases, with 6 bases of the junction left unmatched. This CDR3 has 13 residues. CDR3: CATLTGGRETQYF. DNA of the CDR3: TGTGCCACCCTGACAGGGGGCAGAGAGACCCAGTACTTC.

This clonotype was seen a few times. V and J are TRBV2 and TRBJ1-1, with D uncertain. This CDR3 is built from 14 residues. CDR1 SNHLY and CDR2 FYNNEI come from the germline V gene. V was shortened by 6 bases and J by 0 bases, with 11 bases between the two germline ends. CDR3 nucleotides: TGTGCCAGCAGAGTTGAGTTTTTGAACACTGAAGCTTTCTTT. Its protein product is CASRVEFLNTEAFF.

This clonotype was detected only a few times. The V gene is TRBV12-3 or TRBV12-4, the J gene TRBJ2-7, with TRBD1 matching 8 bases. With V trimmed by 3 bases and J by 2 bases, 12 bases remained unmatched. The CDR3 contains 17 residues. This chain's CDR3 is CASSFGQGSSGAYEQYF. The CDR3 nucleotides are TGTGCCAGCAGTTTTGGACAGGGTTCAAGTGGCGCCTACGAGCAGTACTTC.

J is TRBJ1-5 and V is TRBV7-2, with 7 bases lining up with TRBD1. V lost 1 base, J lost 2 bases, and 5 bases stayed unmatched. The germline V gene has CDR1 SGHTA and CDR2 FQGNSA. The CDR3 has 16 residues. Written as DNA, the CDR3 is TGTGCCAGCAGCTTAGGACAGGGCAGTGGCAATCAGCCCCAGCATTTT. Translated: CASSLGQGSGNQPQHF.

This sequence joins TRBV7-3 and TRBJ2-3, with D uncertain. Per the germline V gene, CDR1 is SGHTA and CDR2 is FQGTGA. The V end was cut by 5 bases, the J end by 2 bases, with 14 bases between. The CDR3 loop spans 15 amino acids. CDR3 DNA sequence: TGTGCCAGCAGCCCCCTGGGCATCACCACAGATACGCAGTATTTT. Amino acids: CASSPLGITTDTQYF.

Only a few counts were recorded for this clonotype. This sequence joins TRBV25-1 and TRBJ1-4; D remains ambiguous. V shed 1 base and J shed 5 bases, with 8 bases lying between them. This CDR3 region has 14 residues. CDR1 MGHDK and CDR2 SYGVNS come from the germline V gene. CDR3 DNA: TGTGCCAGCAGTGAATCCGGGCCGAATGAAAAACTGTTTTTT. Residues: CASSESGPNEKLFF.

The chain uses TRBV4-1 and TRBJ2-1, with 15 bases fitting TRBD2. In germline, CDR1 is MGHRA, CDR2 YSYEKL. The V gene end was trimmed by 3 bases and the J gene end by 8 bases; junction bases not matched to a gene: 5. The CDR3 is made up of 16 amino acids. The CDR3 DNA reads TGCGCCAGCAGCCACGGAGGACTAGCGGGGGGGGATGAGCAGTTCTTC. Translated, it gives CASSHGGLAGGDEQFF.

This clonotype has more than one count but fewer than ten. The V call is TRBV6-2 or TRBV6-3, the J call TRBJ2-2; 12 positions agree with TRBD1. This CDR3 region has 16 residues. The V gene end was trimmed by 5 bases and the J gene end by 5 bases; junction bases not matched to a gene: 6. CDR1 is MNHEY, CDR2 SVGEGT, per germline. The CDR3 DNA follows: TGTGCCAGCAGTCGGGGACAGGGGGCGCATACCGGGGAGCTGTTTTTT. It specifies CASSRGQGAHTGELFF.

This clonotype was seen more than once but under ten times. DNA for the CDR3: TGTGCCAGCTCACTAGGACAGGGGTGGGATCAGCCCCAGCATTTT. Encoded protein: CASSLGQGWDQPQHF. The chain joins TRBV18 to TRBJ1-5; TRBD1 matches at 9 bases. The V gene end was trimmed by 4 bases and the J gene end by 5 bases; junction bases not matched to a gene: 6. Germline V gives CDR1 KGHSH, CDR2 LQKENI. The CDR3 is made up of 15 amino acids.

This clonotype was observed a handful of times. The chain couples TRBV20-1 to TRBJ2-7; D may be TRBD2 (5 bases). Germline V gene sequence: CDR1 DFQATT, CDR2 SNEGSKA (reference sequence). The CDR3 length is 13 residues. Trimming removed 3 bases from V and 0 bases from J, with 9 bases in between. CDR3 nucleotides: TGCAGTGCTAGGAGGGATAGCTCCTACGAGCAGTACTTC. It translates to CSARRDSSYEQYF.

V usage is TRBV11-2 and J usage is TRBJ2-3; 9 positions agree with TRBD2. CDR3 length: 18 residues. Germline CDR1 is SGHAT and CDR2 is FQNNGV. The junction had 11 bases not matched to a gene; V was cut back by 4 bases and J by 0 bases. The CDR3 DNA follows: TGTGCCAGCAGCTCTAGGGTTAGCGGGGGCGGTAGCACAGATACGCAGTATTTT. Amino acid sequence: CASSSRVSGGGSTDTQYF.

The genes are TRBV12-3 or TRBV12-4 and TRBJ2-5, with unresolved D. V was shortened by 8 bases and J by 4 bases, with 8 bases between the two germline ends. The CDR3 is 11 residues long. The CDR3 sequence is CASGHGETQYF. The CDR3 DNA reads TGTGCCAGCGGCCACGGAGAGACCCAGTACTTC.

V is TRBV7-9 and J is TRBJ1-4, with 7 bases matching TRBD1. J gave up 8 bases and V 5 bases, and 8 bases lay outside the gene matches. Germline V lookup: CDR1 SEHNR, CDR2 FQNEAQ (reference sequence). The CDR3 is 14 residues long. CDR3 DNA sequence: TGTGCCAGCAGCGAGACAGGGATCCGGGAAAAACTGTTTTTT. Translated: CASSETGIREKLFF. The full variable domain, with the rest looked up from reference TRBV7-9 and TRBJ1-4, is DTGVSQNPRHKITKRGQNVTFRCDPISEHNRLYWYRQTLGQGPEFLTYFQNEAQLEKSRLLSDRFSAERPKGSFSTLEIQRTEQGDSAMYLCASSETGIREKLFFGSGTQLSVL.

This clonotype showed up just a few times. The chain joins TRBV4-1 to TRBJ2-5; D may be TRBD1 (6 bases). The V gene's germline CDR1 is MGHRA and CDR2 YSYEKL. Trimming pared 4 bases from V and 9 bases from J, leaving 24 bases between. This CDR3 has 16 residues. CDR3 DNA sequence: TGCGCCAGCAGCCCAACTCCAGGACAACAGGGATTGTCCCAGTACTTC. Its translation is CASSPTPGQQGLSQYF.

This rearrangement joins TRBV27 to TRBJ1-2, with 7 bases identical to TRBD1. With V trimmed by 2 bases and J by 4 bases, 4 bases remained unmatched. The CDR3 length is 14 residues. CDR1 and CDR2 from the germline V gene are MNHEY and SMNVEV (reference sequence). The CDR3 sequence: CASSLSRDSYGYTF. CDR3 DNA: TGTGCCAGCAGTTTAAGCAGGGACAGCTATGGCTACACCTTC.

This clonotype was seen a handful of times. The rearrangement joins TRBV12-3 or TRBV12-4 to TRBJ2-1, with 11 bases matching TRBD2. This CDR3 comprises 17 residues. V shed 6 bases, J shed 2 bases, and the junction held 9 bases outside the gene matches. The DNA of the CDR3 is TGTGCCAGCAGCTTGTCGGCTAGCGGGGGGCCCTACAATGAGCAGTTCTTC. Encoded protein: CASSLSASGGPYNEQFF.

The rearrangement links TRBV27 to TRBJ2-7, with D tentatively TRBD2 (7 bases). The CDR3 totals 14 residues. Trimming removed 2 bases at V and 5 bases at J, with 13 bases between. Germline lookup yields CDR1 MNHEY and CDR2 SMNVEV (reference sequence). As DNA, the CDR3 is TGTGCCAGCAGTTTAAGGGGGGGGCGCGACGAGCAGTACTTC. This sequence encodes CASSLRGGRDEQYF.

This clonotype has only one observation. V usage is TRBV4-3 and J usage is TRBJ2-6; 7 nucleotides match TRBD1. Germline-derived CDR1 and CDR2 are LGHNA and YSLEER. This CDR3 spans 15 amino acids. Unmatched junction bases numbered 4, after V lost 4 bases and J lost 4 bases. CDR3 in amino acids: CASSPQGVGANVLTF. The CDR3 DNA sequence: TGCGCCAGCAGCCCGCAGGGGGTCGGGGCCAACGTCCTGACTTTC.

This clonotype has a handful of counts. The chain links TRBV25-1 to TRBJ1-5; D gene ambiguous. V lost 1 base, J lost 6 bases, and 13 bases lay in between. CDR1 MGHDK and CDR2 SYGVNS come from the germline V gene. The CDR3 contains 15 residues. Here the CDR3 DNA reads TGTGCCAGCAGTGAATCCTCGGACGGGATTCAGCCCCAGCATTTT. Protein product: CASSESSDGIQPQHF.

This clonotype turned up a few times. The chain employs TRBV6-6 and TRBJ2-4; 7 bases are shared with TRBD1. The CDR3 extends over 16 amino acids. The germline CDR1 and CDR2 sequences are MNHNY and SVGAGI (reference sequence). With 6 bases clipped from V and 3 bases from J, the junction kept 11 bases outside the gene matches. Here the CDR3 DNA reads TGTGCCAGCAGACCTGACAGGGACCGGGGCAAAAACATTCAGTACTTC. Translated: CASRPDRDRGKNIQYF.

This clonotype occurred a few times. V and J are TRBV5-5 and TRBJ2-5; weak D call: TRBD2 (6 bases). V was cut by 2 bases and J by 5 bases, with 10 bases left in between. The CDR3 is made up of 13 amino acids. The germline V gene encodes CDR1 SGHKS and CDR2 YYEKEE (reference sequence). This chain's CDR3 is CASSLGSGETQYF. Here the CDR3 DNA reads TGTGCCAGCAGCTTAGGCAGCGGGGAGACCCAGTACTTC. Full variable domain (missing parts from reference TRBV5-5 and TRBJ2-5): DAGVTQSPTHLIKTRGQQVTLRCSPISGHKSVSWYQQVLGQGPQFIFQYYEKEERGRGNFPDRFSARQFPNYSSELNVNALLLGDSALYLCASSLGSGETQYFGPGTRLLVL.

This clonotype was seen only once. The rearrangement links TRBV19 to TRBJ2-1, with unresolved D. The CDR3 extends over 12 amino acids. CDR1 and CDR2 (germline): LNHDA, SQIVND (reference sequence). With 5 bases removed from V and 8 bases from J, the gap between germline ends came to 10 bases. CDR3 sequence reads: CASSDPRDEQFF. The CDR3 nucleotides read TGTGCCAGTAGTGACCCCCGGGATGAGCAGTTCTTC.

J is TRBJ1-1 and V is TRBV7-3; 7 positions match TRBD1. V gave up 4 bases and J gave up 3 bases; unmatched junction bases: 2. The germline V gene has CDR1 SGHTA and CDR2 FQGTGA. The CDR3 consists of 13 residues. DNA of the CDR3: TGTGCCAGCAGCTCGGGACAGCACACTGAAGCTTTCTTT. It codes for CASSSGQHTEAFF.

The chain couples TRBV10-3 to TRBJ2-3; 11 nucleotides agree with TRBD1. The CDR3 contains 13 residues. V dropped 10 bases and J dropped 4; count of bases not matched to a gene: 4. Germline CDR1 reads ENHRY; CDR2 reads SYGVKD. CDR3 sequence reads: CATGGQGADTQYF. The CDR3 DNA reads TGTGCCACCGGGGGACAGGGGGCAGATACGCAGTATTTT.

This sequence joins TRBV5-1 and TRBJ1-2, with 9 nucleotides matching TRBD1. Trimming at V came to 3 bases and at J to 5 bases, leaving 8 bases not matched to a gene. The CDR3 has 15 amino acids. The germline V gene encodes CDR1 SGHRS and CDR2 YFSETQ. The DNA for the CDR3 is TGCGCCAGCAGCTCACCCGGGACAGGGCGTTATGGCTACACCTTC. Amino acids: CASSSPGTGRYGYTF.

This clonotype was observed a few times. The chain couples TRBV29-1 to TRBJ2-1, with D perhaps being TRBD1 or TRBD2 (5 bases each). Trimming stripped 6 bases from V and 8 bases from J, with 17 bases between. This CDR3 is 13 amino acids long. Germline CDR1 is SQVTM and CDR2 is ANQGSEA. CDR3 protein: CSVSGPTGDEQFF. The DNA for the CDR3 is TGCAGCGTCTCGGGACCTACCGGCGATGAGCAGTTCTTC.

The sample holds a few counts of this clonotype. V and J are TRBV18 and TRBJ2-7; D is possibly TRBD2 (7 bases). The germline CDR1 and CDR2 sequences are KGHSH and LQKENI. The CDR3 spans 14 residues. Trimming cost V 6 bases and J 6 bases, with 18 bases left between them. CDR3 DNA: TGTGCCAGCTCCAGCGTAGGGGGGGTCATCGAGCAGTACTTC. Its protein product is CASSSVGGVIEQYF.

This clonotype came up many times. The rearrangement joins TRBV20-1 to TRBJ2-3, with D perhaps matching TRBD1 (5 bases). This CDR3 has 14 amino acids. V lost 2 bases and J lost 6, with 15 bases in between. CDR1 and CDR2 (germline): DFQATT, SNEGSKA (reference sequence). DNA for the CDR3: TGCAGTGCTAGATTTATAGGGGTCGCGGATACGCAGTATTTT. It codes for CSARFIGVADTQYF.

The chain couples TRBV10-3 to TRBJ2-1; TRBD2 matches at 11 bases. Looked up from germline, CDR1 is ENHRY and CDR2 is SYGVKD. The length of the CDR3 is 16 residues. V lost 3 bases and J lost 3; bases outside the gene matches: 4. CDR3 nucleotides: TGTGCCATCAGTGATGGGACTAGCGGAGGCTACAATGAGCAGTTCTTC. Amino acid sequence: CAISDGTSGGYNEQFF.